Listed below are T cell receptor beta chains from one sample, sequenced in a study of OX40 agonist ivuxolimab in advanced cancers. The protocol was immunoSEQ multiplex PCR, while the TCRdb copy is restricted to in-frame clones and leaves out a portion. The sample has fewer than 100,000 clones, roughly 86% seen once. The specimen comprised CD4+ or CD8+ T cells sorted from blood, sampled in a trial of the OX40 agonist ivuxolimab. The receptors derive from an adult with an advanced solid tumor such as melanoma, head and neck, liver or kidney cancer. CDR3s include the opening cysteine and the closing phenylalanine or tryptophan. The D gene is left open where the match is weak. Rows may omit the clone size; those that give it use once, few, many or a size class.

J gene	clone size	D gene	V gene	CDR3 protein	CDR3 DNA
TRBJ1-4	NA	TRBD1	TRBV5-1	CASSLGDRGTEKLFF	TGCGCCAGCAGCTTGGGGGACAGGGGAACTGAAAAACTGTTTTTT
TRBJ1-3	NA	NA	TRBV10-2	CASSESHRGNTIYF	TGCGCCAGCAGTGAGTCGCACCGCGGAAACACCATATATTTT
TRBJ1-4	NA	TRBD1	TRBV28	CASSPSTGKSTNEKLFF	TGTGCCAGCAGCCCATCGACAGGGAAGTCGACTAATGAAAAACTGTTTTTT
TRBJ2-7	NA	TRBD2	TRBV19	CASSIARGTGTSAGEQYF	TGTGCCAGTAGTATCGCCAGGGGTACCGGGACTAGTGCGGGCGAGCAGTACTTC
TRBJ2-7	once	NA	TRBV9	CASSISSAYEQYF	TGTGCCAGCAGCATCTCATCAGCCTACGAGCAGTACTTC
TRBJ1-5	once	NA	TRBV30	CAWSRGLQGQPQHF	TGTGCCTGGAGCAGGGGTCTACAAGGACAGCCCCAGCATTTT
TRBJ2-5	NA	NA	TRBV19	CASSIGLQETQYF	TGTGCCAGTAGTATCGGCTTACAAGAGACCCAGTACTTC
TRBJ2-6	NA	NA	TRBV25-1	CASSDRTHSGANVLTF	TGTGCCAGCAGTGACAGGACACACTCTGGGGCCAACGTCCTGACTTTC
TRBJ2-2	once	TRBD1	TRBV11-1	CASSLARQGAELFF	TGTGCCAGCAGCTTAGCGCGTCAGGGGGCGGAGCTGTTTTTT
TRBJ2-6	NA	NA	TRBV28	CASSGPTSGANVLTF	TGTGCCAGCAGTGGACCCACCTCTGGGGCCAACGTCCTGACTTTC
TRBJ1-5	NA	NA	TRBV7-9	CASSLGGTSVGQPQHF	TGTGCCAGCAGCTTAGGGGGGACTTCAGTGGGTCAGCCCCAGCATTTT
TRBJ2-1	NA	TRBD1	TRBV7-3	CASSSRGQGGTLSSYNEQFF	TGTGCCAGCAGCTCACGGGGACAGGGGGGAACCTTAAGCTCCTACAATGAGCAGTTCTTC
TRBJ1-1	NA	TRBD1	TRBV2	CASSEGIRGQTTRTEAFF	TGTGCCAGCAGTGAAGGCATCCGGGGACAGACAACGCGGACTGAAGCTTTCTTT
TRBJ2-1	few	TRBD2	TRBV7-2	CASSLDPGTREQFF	TGTGCCAGCAGCTTAGACCCCGGGACTAGGGAGCAGTTCTTC
TRBJ1-1	NA	NA	TRBV9	CASSVGAGRATEAFF	TGTGCCAGCAGCGTAGGGGCGGGCAGGGCCACTGAAGCTTTCTTT
TRBJ1-1	NA	NA	TRBV6-5	CASSLGKIEAFF	TGTGCCAGCAGTCTCGGGAAAATTGAAGCTTTCTTT
TRBJ2-2	NA	NA	TRBV7-3	CASSLNRVKNTGELFF	TGTGCCAGCAGCTTAAATCGGGTAAAGAACACCGGGGAGCTGTTTTTT
TRBJ2-7	NA	NA	TRBV2	CASSERTARYYEQYF	TGTGCCAGCAGTGAGCGGACAGCCCGTTACTACGAGCAGTACTTC
TRBJ2-2	NA	NA	TRBV5-4	CASSLSGTTNTGELFF	TGTGCCAGCAGCCTCTCCGGGACAACGAACACCGGGGAGCTGTTTTTT
TRBJ1-2	NA	TRBD1	TRBV7-9	CASSGSGTGGPGYTF	TGTGCCAGCAGCGGATCCGGGACAGGGGGCCCTGGCTACACCTTC
TRBJ2-3	once	TRBD2	TRBV5-6	CASSTSGRGVVTDTQYF	TGTGCCAGCAGCACCTCTGGGCGGGGGGTCGTCACAGATACGCAGTATTTT
TRBJ2-2	NA	NA	TRBV19	CASSISRQYTGELFF	TGTGCCAGTAGTATAAGTCGACAGTACACCGGGGAGCTGTTTTTT
TRBJ2-5	NA	TRBD1	TRBV5-8	CASSFRTGGQETQYF	TGTGCCAGCAGCTTCCGTACAGGGGGGCAAGAGACCCAGTACTTC
TRBJ1-1	NA	TRBD1	TRBV6-1	CASRTGRRSTEAFF	TGTGCCAGCAGGACAGGGCGGAGAAGTACTGAAGCTTTCTTT
TRBJ1-4	few	NA	TRBV18	CASSPTYSQATNEKLFF	TGTGCCAGCTCTCCTACTTACTCACAGGCAACTAATGAAAAACTGTTTTTT
TRBJ2-3	NA	TRBD2	TRBV9	CASSALAGGLDTQYF	TGTGCCAGCAGCGCACTAGCGGGGGGGCTAGATACGCAGTATTTT
TRBJ2-2	NA	NA	TRBV28	CASSLGVHPAVTGELFF	TGTGCCAGCAGTTTAGGGGTGCACCCGGCAGTCACCGGGGAGCTGTTTTTT
TRBJ1-1	NA	TRBD1	TRBV6-1	CASPRDRDTEAFF	TGTGCCAGCCCCCGGGACAGGGACACTGAAGCTTTCTTT
TRBJ1-4	NA	NA	TRBV7-2	CASSSGQTRPNEKLFF	TGTGCCAGCAGCTCCGGACAGACCCGGCCCAATGAAAAACTGTTTTTT
TRBJ2-5	NA	NA	TRBV7-3	CASSVNRGTQYF	TGTGCCAGCAGCGTTAATCGGGGGACCCAGTACTTC
TRBJ1-1	NA	TRBD1	TRBV6-6	CASRGQGEAFF	TGTGCCAGCAGGGGACAGGGCGAAGCTTTCTTT
TRBJ2-2	once	TRBD2	TRBV7-2	CASSLGPAGGIGELFF	TGTGCCAGCAGCTTAGGGCCAGCGGGGGGAATCGGGGAGCTGTTTTTT
TRBJ1-3	NA	NA	TRBV19	CASSVVRASSGNTIYF	TGTGCCAGTAGTGTCGTCCGGGCGAGCTCTGGAAACACCATATATTTT
TRBJ2-1	NA	NA	TRBV7-3	CASSLTNGEQFF	TGTGCCAGCAGCTTAACGAACGGTGAGCAGTTCTTC
TRBJ1-4	NA	TRBD1	TRBV7-2	CASRTGTANEKLFF	TGTGCCAGCAGAACCGGGACAGCTAATGAAAAACTGTTTTTT
TRBJ1-5	few	NA	TRBV27	CASSKGDQPQHF	TGTGCCAGCAGTAAGGGGGACCAGCCCCAGCATTTT
TRBJ1-6	NA	NA	TRBV27	CASSMLGLVNSPLHF	TGTGCCAGCAGCATGCTGGGACTGGTTAATTCACCCCTCCACTTT
TRBJ2-7	NA	TRBD1	TRBV4-3	CASSQEQGKNNEQYF	TGCGCCAGCAGCCAAGAACAGGGGAAGAACAACGAGCAGTACTTC
TRBJ1-2	once	NA	TRBV29-1	CSVVVSNYGYTF	TGCAGCGTTGTTGTCAGTAACTATGGCTACACCTTC
TRBJ2-5	NA	NA	TRBV5-4	CASSLRGDETQYF	TGTGCCAGCAGCTTGAGGGGGGACGAGACCCAGTACTTC
TRBJ1-1	NA	NA	TRBV7-3	CASSFRANTEAFF	TGTGCCAGCAGCTTTCGGGCGAACACTGAAGCTTTCTTT
TRBJ2-1	NA	NA	TRBV14	CASSEGPSSLYEQFF	TGTGCCAGCAGCGAAGGCCCTTCTAGTCTTTATGAGCAGTTCTTC
TRBJ1-4	NA	NA	TRBV7-9	CASSPPEVTTNEKLFF	TGTGCCAGCAGCCCCCCAGAGGTTACAACTAATGAAAAACTGTTTTTT
TRBJ1-3	NA	TRBD1	TRBV7-3	CASSFGQGYGNTIYF	TGTGCCAGCAGCTTCGGACAGGGGTATGGAAACACCATATATTTT
TRBJ2-7	NA	TRBD2	TRBV11-2	CASSLTTSLYEQYF	TGTGCCAGCAGCTTAACGACTAGCCTTTACGAGCAGTACTTC
TRBJ1-5	NA	NA	TRBV29-1	CSAASNMGQPQHF	TGCAGCGCGGCGTCAAATATGGGTCAGCCCCAGCATTTT
TRBJ1-1	once	NA	TRBV7-4	CASSLGPRREAFF	TGTGCCAGCAGCCTGGGGCCCCGCAGGGAAGCTTTCTTT
TRBJ2-3	NA	TRBD2	TRBV11-3	CASSLGGGQDTQYF	TGTGCCAGCAGCTTAGGCGGGGGGCAGGATACGCAGTATTTT
TRBJ1-5	NA	NA	TRBV28	CASSFSPGASFGRNQPQHF	TGTGCCAGCAGTTTCTCGCCAGGGGCTTCGTTTGGGCGCAATCAGCCCCAGCATTTT
TRBJ2-1	NA	NA	TRBV7-6	CASSLESRDEQFF	TGTGCCAGCAGCTTAGAGAGCAGGGATGAGCAGTTCTTC
TRBJ2-3	NA	TRBD2	TRBV4-3	CASSQSLAGYTDTQYF	TGCGCCAGCAGCCAGTCCCTAGCGGGGTACACAGATACGCAGTATTTT
TRBJ2-2	NA	NA	TRBV27	CASSLGGDVNTGELFF	TGTGCCAGCAGTTTGGGGGGAGACGTTAACACCGGGGAGCTGTTTTTT
TRBJ1-2	NA	NA	TRBV29-1	CSVEDIFGGGYTF	TGCAGCGTTGAAGATATATTTGGGGGTGGCTACACCTTC
TRBJ1-1	NA	NA	TRBV18	CASSRDTEAFF	TGTGCCAGCTCACGGGACACTGAAGCTTTCTTT
TRBJ2-1	NA	NA	TRBV11-3	CASSLQGSYEQFF	TGTGCCAGCAGCTTACAGGGGTCCTATGAGCAGTTCTTC
TRBJ2-7	NA	NA	TRBV11-3	CASSLVASSYEQYF	TGTGCCAGCAGCTTAGTAGCTAGCAGCTACGAGCAGTACTTC
TRBJ2-6	few	NA	TRBV19	CASTSPTPYSGANVLTF	TGTGCCAGTACCTCTCCCACCCCCTACTCTGGGGCCAACGTCCTGACTTTC
TRBJ2-3	NA	NA	TRBV9	CASSVSASTDTQYF	TGTGCCAGCAGCGTATCGGCTAGCACAGATACGCAGTATTTT
TRBJ2-7	NA	NA	TRBV1	CTSKPTSGLYEQYF	TGCACCAGCAAACCCACTAGCGGGCTCTACGAGCAGTACTTC
TRBJ1-2	NA	NA	TRBV27	CASSLSRGEMGPGGYTF	TGTGCCAGCAGTTTGAGCCGTGGTGAGATGGGGCCGGGAGGCTACACCTTC